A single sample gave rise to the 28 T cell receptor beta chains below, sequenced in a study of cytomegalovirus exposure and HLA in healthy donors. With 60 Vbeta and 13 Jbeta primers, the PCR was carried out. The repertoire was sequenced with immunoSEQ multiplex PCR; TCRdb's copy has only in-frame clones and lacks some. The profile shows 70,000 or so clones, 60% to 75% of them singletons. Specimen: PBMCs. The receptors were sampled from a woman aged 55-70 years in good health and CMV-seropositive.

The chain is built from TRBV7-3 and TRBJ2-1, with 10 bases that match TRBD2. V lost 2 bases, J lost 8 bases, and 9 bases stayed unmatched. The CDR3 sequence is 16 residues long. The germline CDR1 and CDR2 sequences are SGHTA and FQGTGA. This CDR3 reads CASSLVSGGGPYEQFF. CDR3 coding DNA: TGTGCCAGCAGCTTAGTGAGCGGGGGGGGGCCCTATGAGCAGTTCTTC.

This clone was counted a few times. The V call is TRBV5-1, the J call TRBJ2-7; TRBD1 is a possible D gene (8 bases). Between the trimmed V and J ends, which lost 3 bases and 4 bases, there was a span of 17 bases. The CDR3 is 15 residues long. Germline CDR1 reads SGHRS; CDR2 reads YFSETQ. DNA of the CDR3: TGCGCCAGCAGCTCCCTCGGACAGGGAGGGTACGAGCAGTACTTC. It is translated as CASSSLGQGGYEQYF.

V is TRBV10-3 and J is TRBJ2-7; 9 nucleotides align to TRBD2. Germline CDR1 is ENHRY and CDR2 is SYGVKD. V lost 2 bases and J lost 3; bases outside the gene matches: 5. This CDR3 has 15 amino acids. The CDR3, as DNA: TGTGCCATCAGTGAGCCTAGCGGGATCCACTACGAGCAGTACTTC. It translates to CAISEPSGIHYEQYF.

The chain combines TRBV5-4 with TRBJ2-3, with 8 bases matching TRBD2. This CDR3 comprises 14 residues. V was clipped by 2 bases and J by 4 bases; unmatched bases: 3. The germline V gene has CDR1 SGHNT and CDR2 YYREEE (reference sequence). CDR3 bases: TGTGCCAGCAGCTTTCGGGGGGGCCCAGATACGCAGTATTTT. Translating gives CASSFRGGPDTQYF. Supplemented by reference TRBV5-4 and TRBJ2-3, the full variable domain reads ETGVTQSPTHLIKTRGQQVTLRCSSQSGHNTVSWYQQALGQGPQFIFQYYREEENGRGNFPPRFSGLQFPNYSSELNVNALELDDSALYLCASSFRGGPDTQYFGPGTRLTVL.

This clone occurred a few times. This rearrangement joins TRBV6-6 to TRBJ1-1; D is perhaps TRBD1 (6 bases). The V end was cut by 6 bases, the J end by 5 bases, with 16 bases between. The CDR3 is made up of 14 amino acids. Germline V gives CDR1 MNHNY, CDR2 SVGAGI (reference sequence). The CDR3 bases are TGTGCCAGCAGCGAGGGGCAGGGGAGAACTGAAGCTTTCTTT. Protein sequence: CASSEGQGRTEAFF.

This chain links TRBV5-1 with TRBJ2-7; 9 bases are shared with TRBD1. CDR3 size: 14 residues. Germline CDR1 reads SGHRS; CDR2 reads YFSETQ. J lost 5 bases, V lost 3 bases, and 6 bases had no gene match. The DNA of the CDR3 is TGCGCCAGCAGCTCCGGGACAGGGAATGACGAGCAGTACTTC. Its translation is CASSSGTGNDEQYF.

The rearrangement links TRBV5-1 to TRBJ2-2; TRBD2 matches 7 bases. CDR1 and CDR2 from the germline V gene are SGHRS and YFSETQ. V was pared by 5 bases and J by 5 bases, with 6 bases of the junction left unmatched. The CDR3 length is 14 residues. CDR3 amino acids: CASSAQGGTGELFF. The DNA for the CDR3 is TGCGCCAGCAGTGCGCAGGGAGGGACCGGGGAGCTGTTTTTT.

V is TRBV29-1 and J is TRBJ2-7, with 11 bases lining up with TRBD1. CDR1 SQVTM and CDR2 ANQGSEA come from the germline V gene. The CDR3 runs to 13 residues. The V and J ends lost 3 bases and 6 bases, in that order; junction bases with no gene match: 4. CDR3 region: CSVDPGTGGEQYF. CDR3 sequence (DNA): TGCAGCGTTGACCCCGGGACAGGGGGCGAGCAGTACTTC.

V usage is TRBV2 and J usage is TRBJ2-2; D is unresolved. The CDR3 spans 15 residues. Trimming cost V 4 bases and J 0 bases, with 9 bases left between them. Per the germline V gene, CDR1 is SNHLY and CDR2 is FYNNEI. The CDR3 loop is CASSANNANTGELFF. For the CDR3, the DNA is TGTGCCAGCAGTGCGAACAACGCGAACACCGGGGAGCTGTTTTTT.

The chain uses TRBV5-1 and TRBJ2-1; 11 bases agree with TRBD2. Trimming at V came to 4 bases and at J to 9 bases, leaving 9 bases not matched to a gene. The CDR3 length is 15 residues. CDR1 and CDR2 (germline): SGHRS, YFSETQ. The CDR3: CASSPVAGGPGEQFF. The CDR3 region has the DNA TGCGCCAGCAGCCCTGTAGCGGGGGGGCCGGGTGAGCAGTTCTTC.

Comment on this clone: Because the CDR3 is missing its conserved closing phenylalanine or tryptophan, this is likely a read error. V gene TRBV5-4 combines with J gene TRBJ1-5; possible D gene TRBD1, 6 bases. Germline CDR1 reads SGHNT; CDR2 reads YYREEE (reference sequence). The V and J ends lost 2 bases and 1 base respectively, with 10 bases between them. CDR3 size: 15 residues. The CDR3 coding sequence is TGTGCCAGCAGCTTCGGTGGACAGAGCAATCAGCCCCAGCATGTT. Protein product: CASSFGGQSNQPQHV.

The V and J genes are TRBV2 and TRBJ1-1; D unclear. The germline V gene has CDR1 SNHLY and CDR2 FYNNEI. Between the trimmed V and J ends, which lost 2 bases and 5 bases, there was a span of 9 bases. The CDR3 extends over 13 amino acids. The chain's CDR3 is CASSERERTEAFF. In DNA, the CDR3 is TGTGCCAGCAGTGAACGGGAAAGGACTGAAGCTTTCTTT.

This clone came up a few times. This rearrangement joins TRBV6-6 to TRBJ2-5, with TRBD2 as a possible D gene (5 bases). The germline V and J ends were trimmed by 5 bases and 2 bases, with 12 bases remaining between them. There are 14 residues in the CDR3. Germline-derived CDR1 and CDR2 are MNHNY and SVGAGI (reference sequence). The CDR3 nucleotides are TGTGCCAGCAGTGAGTCCCGGGGACAAGAGACCCAGTACTTC. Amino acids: CASSESRGQETQYF.

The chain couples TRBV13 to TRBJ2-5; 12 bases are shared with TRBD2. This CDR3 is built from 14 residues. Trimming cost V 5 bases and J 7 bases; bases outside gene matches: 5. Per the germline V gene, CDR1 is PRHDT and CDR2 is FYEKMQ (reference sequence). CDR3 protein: CASSPLAGGGTQYF. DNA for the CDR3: TGTGCCAGCAGCCCCCTAGCGGGAGGGGGGACCCAGTACTTC. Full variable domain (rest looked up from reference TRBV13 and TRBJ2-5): AAGVIQSPRHLIKEKRETATLKCYPIPRHDTVYWYQQGPGQDPQFLISFYEKMQSDKGSIPDRFSAQQFSDYHSELNMSSLELGDSALYFCASSPLAGGGTQYFGPGTRLLVL.

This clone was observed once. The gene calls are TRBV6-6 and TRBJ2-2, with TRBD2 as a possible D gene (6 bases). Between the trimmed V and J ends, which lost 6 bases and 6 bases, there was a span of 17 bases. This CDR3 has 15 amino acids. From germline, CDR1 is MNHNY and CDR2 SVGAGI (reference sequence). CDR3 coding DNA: TGTGCCAGCAGCCAGCCCCCCGGAGGGGCCGGGGAGCTGTTTTTT. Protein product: CASSQPPGGAGELFF.

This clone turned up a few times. The CDR3 DNA sequence: TGTGCCAGTAGACTGACAGGGACGAGCAATCAGCCCCAGCATTTT. It is translated as CASRLTGTSNQPQHF. The chain recombines TRBV19 with TRBJ1-5, with 7 bases identical to TRBD1. Germline V gives CDR1 LNHDA, CDR2 SQIVND (reference sequence). The CDR3 runs to 15 residues. With 6 bases clipped from V and 1 base from J, the junction kept 6 bases outside the gene matches.

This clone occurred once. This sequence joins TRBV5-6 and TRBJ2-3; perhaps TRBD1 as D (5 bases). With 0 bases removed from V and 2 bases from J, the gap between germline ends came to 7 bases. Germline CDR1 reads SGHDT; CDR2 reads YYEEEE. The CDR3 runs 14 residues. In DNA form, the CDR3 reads TGTGCCAGCAGCTTGGCAGGGATCACAGATACGCAGTATTTT. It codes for CASSLAGITDTQYF. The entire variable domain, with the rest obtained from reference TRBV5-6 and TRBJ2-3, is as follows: DAGVTQSPTHLIKTRGQQVTLRCSPKSGHDTVSWYQQALGQGPQFIFQYYEEEERQRGNFPDRFSGHQFPNYSSELNVNALLLGDSALYLCASSLAGITDTQYFGPGTRLTVL.

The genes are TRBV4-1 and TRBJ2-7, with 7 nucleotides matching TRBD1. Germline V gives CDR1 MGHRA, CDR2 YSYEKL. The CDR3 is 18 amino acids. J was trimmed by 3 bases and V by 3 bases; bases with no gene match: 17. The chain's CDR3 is CASSHVGQAWWGSYEQYF. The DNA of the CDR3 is TGCGCCAGCAGCCATGTTGGACAGGCTTGGTGGGGGAGCTACGAGCAGTACTTC.

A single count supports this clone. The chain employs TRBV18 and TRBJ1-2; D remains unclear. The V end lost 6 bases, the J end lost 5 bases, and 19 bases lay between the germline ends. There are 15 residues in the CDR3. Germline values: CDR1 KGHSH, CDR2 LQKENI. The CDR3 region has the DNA TGTGCCAGCTCGCCCGGGGAGGGCATAGGATATGGCTACACCTTC. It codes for CASSPGEGIGYGYTF.

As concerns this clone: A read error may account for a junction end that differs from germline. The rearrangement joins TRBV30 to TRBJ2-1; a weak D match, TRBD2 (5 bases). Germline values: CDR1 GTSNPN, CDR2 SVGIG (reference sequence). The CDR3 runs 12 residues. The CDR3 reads CAWSAEENEKFF. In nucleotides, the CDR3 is TGTGCCTGGAGTGCGGAGGAAAATGAGAAGTTCTTC.

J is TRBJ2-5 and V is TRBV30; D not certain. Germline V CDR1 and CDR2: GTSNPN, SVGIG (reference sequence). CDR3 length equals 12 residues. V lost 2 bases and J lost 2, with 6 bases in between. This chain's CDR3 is CAWSTQQETQYF. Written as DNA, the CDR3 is TGTGCCTGGAGTACCCAGCAAGAGACCCAGTACTTC.

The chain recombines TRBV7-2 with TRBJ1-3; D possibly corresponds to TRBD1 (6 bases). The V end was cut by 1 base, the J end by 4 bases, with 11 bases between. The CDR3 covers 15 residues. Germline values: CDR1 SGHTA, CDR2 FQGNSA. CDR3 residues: CASSLEGTTGNTIYF. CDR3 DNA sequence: TGTGCCAGCAGCTTAGAGGGGACAACCGGAAACACCATATATTTT. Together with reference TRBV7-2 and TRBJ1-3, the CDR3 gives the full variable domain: GAGVSQSPSNKVTEKGKDVELRCDPISGHTALYWYRQSLGQGLEFLIYFQGNSAPDKSGLPSDRFSAERTGGSVSTLTIQRTQQEDSAVYLCASSLEGTTGNTIYFGEGSWLTVV.

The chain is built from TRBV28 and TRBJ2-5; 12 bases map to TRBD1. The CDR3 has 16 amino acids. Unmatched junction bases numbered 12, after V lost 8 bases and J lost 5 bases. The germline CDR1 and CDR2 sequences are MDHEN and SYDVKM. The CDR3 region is CASLPGTGGSWETQYF. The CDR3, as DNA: TGTGCCAGCCTACCCGGGACAGGGGGCAGTTGGGAGACCCAGTACTTC.

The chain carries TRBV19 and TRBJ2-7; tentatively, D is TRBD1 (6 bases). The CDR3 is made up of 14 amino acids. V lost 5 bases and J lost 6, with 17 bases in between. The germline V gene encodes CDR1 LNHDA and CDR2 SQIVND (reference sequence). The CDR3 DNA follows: TGTGCCAGTAGTCTGGGACAAAGCCTGGGCGAGCAGTACTTC. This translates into CASSLGQSLGEQYF. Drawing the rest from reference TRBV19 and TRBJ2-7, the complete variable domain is DGGITQSPKYLFRKEGQNVTLSCEQNLNHDAMYWYRQDPGQGLRLIYYSQIVNDFQKGDIAEGYSVSREKKESFPLTVTSAQKNPTAFYLCASSLGQSLGEQYFGPGTRLTVT.

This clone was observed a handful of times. As DNA, the CDR3 is TGTGCCAGTAGCCGGGACAGGGGGGAGAAAGCTTTCTTT. Translation gives CASSRDRGEKAFF. The rearrangement uses TRBV19 and TRBJ1-1, with 11 bases fitting TRBD1. The junction had 6 bases not matched to a gene; V was cut back by 6 bases and J by 9 bases. Per the germline V gene, CDR1 is LNHDA and CDR2 is SQIVND (reference sequence). This CDR3 region has 13 residues. Supplemented by reference TRBV19 and TRBJ1-1, the full variable domain reads DGGITQSPKYLFRKEGQNVTLSCEQNLNHDAMYWYRQDPGQGLRLIYYSQIVNDFQKGDIAEGYSVSREKKESFPLTVTSAQKNPTAFYLCASSRDRGEKAFFGQGTRLTVV.

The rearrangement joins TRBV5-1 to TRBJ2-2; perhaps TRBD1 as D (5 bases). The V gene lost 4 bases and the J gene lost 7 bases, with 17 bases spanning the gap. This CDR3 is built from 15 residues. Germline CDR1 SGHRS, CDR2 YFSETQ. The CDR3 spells CASSISQGLLGELFF. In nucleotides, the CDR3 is TGCGCCAGCAGCATTTCTCAGGGTTTGCTCGGGGAGCTGTTTTTT.

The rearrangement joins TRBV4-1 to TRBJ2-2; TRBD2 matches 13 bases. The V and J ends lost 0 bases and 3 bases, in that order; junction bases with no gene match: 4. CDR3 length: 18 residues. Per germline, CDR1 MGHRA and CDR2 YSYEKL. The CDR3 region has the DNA TGCGCCAGCAGCCAAGAGACACTAGCGGGAGGGTACACCGGGGAGCTGTTTTTT. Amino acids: CASSQETLAGGYTGELFF.

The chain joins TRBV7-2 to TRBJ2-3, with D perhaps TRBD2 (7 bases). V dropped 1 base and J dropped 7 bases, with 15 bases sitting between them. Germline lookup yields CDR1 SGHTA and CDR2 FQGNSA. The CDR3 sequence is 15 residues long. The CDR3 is CASSLVGGPVNTQYF. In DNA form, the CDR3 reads TGTGCCAGCAGCTTAGTGGGGGGGCCTGTAAATACGCAGTATTTT.